This TCR beta chain came from a study of T cell responses to AZD1222 COVID-19 vaccine. Sequenced by immunoSEQ multiplex PCR; TCRdb stores in-frame clones only, minus some. The profile shows 100,000 to 150,000 clones, about 90% of them singletons. The receptor comes from an adult in good health. This specimen consisted of peripheral blood, obtained on day 0 of MenACWY control vaccination.

The CDR3 region is CASSLAKSGLPNEKLFF. DNA of the CDR3: TGTGCCAGCAGCTTGGCCAAGTCGGGGCTGCCTAATGAAAAACTGTTTTTT. The chain employs TRBV5-8 and TRBJ1-4; D is perhaps TRBD1 (5 bases). Between the trimmed V and J ends, which lost 0 bases and 3 bases, there was a span of 15 bases. This CDR3 is 17 amino acids long. Germline lookup yields CDR1 SGHTS and CDR2 YDEGEE.